This T cell receptor (beta chain) was identified in a study of blood T cell repertoires in COVID-19. About the research overall: The analysed material was cDNA or gDNA that came from T cells, B-cell-depleted T cells, or PBMCs.

Generated by immunoSEQ multiplex PCR, the TCRdb table keeps only in-frame clones and is missing some. The sample holds about 280,000 clones, approximately 90% seen once. The germline CDR1 and CDR2 sequences are MNHEY and SMNVEV (reference sequence). V shed 5 bases and J shed 3 bases, with 14 bases lying between them. This CDR3 region has 14 residues. Sample: PBMCs or T cells enriched from blood (not recorded which). The chain couples TRBV27 to TRBJ2-7; D unresolved. The clonotype originates from a woman in her sixties or seventies in a cohort exposed to, infected with or recovered from COVID-19 (not recorded which). CDR3 amino acids: CASSDRVLLYEQYF. Written as DNA, the CDR3 is TGTGCCAGCAGTGACCGGGTCCTACTCTACGAGCAGTACTTC.